The clone carrying this T cell receptor (beta chain) showed up many times. Its antigen remains unknown. The data belong to a study of breast tumors, draining lymph nodes, adjacent tissues. Overall study findings and caveats: Data only fit, rather than demonstrated, lymph node origin of most tumor T cells.

The CDR3 extends over 14 amino acids. V was trimmed by 7 bases and J by 3 bases, leaving 15 bases between them. Germline lookup yields CDR1 SGHRS and CDR2 YFSETQ. TCRdb independently ran MiXCR on the multiplex PCR reads; one entry per CDR3 protein. The table has tens of thousands of distinct CDR3 sequences, approximately 60% seen once. The chain has TRBV5-1 and TRBJ2-3; possible D gene TRBD2, 6 bases. Sequencing was performed on tumor-adjacent breast tissue. The origin of this receptor is a female donor with breast cancer. Some clones in this sample may be carry-over from other donors' samples. CDR3 loop: CASRTGERTDTQYF. The DNA for the CDR3 is TGCGCCAGCCGCACGGGGGAGCGGACAGATACGCAGTATTTT.